A selection of T cell receptor beta chains follows, all from one sample in a study of blood T cells in healthy people across ages. Each CDR3 protein gets one entry after TCRdb re-called the 5' RACE reads with MiXCR. The sample holds about 1 million distinct CDR3 sequences; over 35% are singletons and the top ten take approximately 17%. The sample consisted of blood. Source of these receptors: a woman in her sixties in good health. Both conserved end residues are part of each CDR3. Fields, in order: V gene, D gene, clone size, J gene, CDR3 protein, CDR3 DNA. The D gene is left open where the match is weak. The listing skips clone size in some rows; elsewhere it reads once, few, many or a size class.

>TRBV7-8|NA|NA|TRBJ2-7
CASSLVTGAYEQYF
TGTGCCAGCAGCTTAGTAACTGGGGCCTACGAGCAGTACTTC
>TRBV3-1|NA|NA|TRBJ2-1
CASSQEGARVPYNEQFF
TGTGCCAGCAGCCAAGAGGGCGCCAGGGTCCCTTACAATGAGCAGTTCTTC
>TRBV6-5|NA|NA|TRBJ1-1
CASRYGVPGLGTEAFF
TGTGCCAGCAGATACGGCGTTCCGGGTCTGGGCACTGAAGCTTTCTTT
>TRBV28|NA|few|TRBJ2-5
CASSEGGVSQETQYF
TGTGCCAGCAGCGAGGGCGGGGTGTCACAAGAGACCCAGTACTTC
>TRBV9|TRBD2|few|TRBJ2-4
CASSYRTSGTRYF
TGTGCCAGCAGCTATAGGACTAGCGGGACTAGGTACTTC
>TRBV5-6|NA|few|TRBJ2-1
CASSSDYYNEQFF
TGTGCCAGCAGCTCGGACTACTACAATGAGCAGTTCTTC
>TRBV3-1|TRBD2|NA|TRBJ2-1
CASSQSLGLAGLNEQFF
TGTGCCAGCAGCCAATCATTGGGACTAGCGGGACTCAATGAGCAGTTCTTC
>TRBV6-2/TRBV6-3|TRBD2|NA|TRBJ2-1
CASSYEGGPYNEQFF
TGTGCCAGCAGTTACGAGGGAGGGCCCTACAATGAGCAGTTCTTC
>TRBV6-5|NA|NA|TRBJ2-1
CASSYRQAAPYNEQFF
TGTGCCAGCAGTTACAGGCAAGCGGCGCCCTACAATGAGCAGTTCTTC
>TRBV27|NA|NA|TRBJ2-5
CASSLRAEETQYF
TGTGCCAGCAGTTTAAGGGCAGAAGAGACCCAGTACTTC
>TRBV6-1|NA|NA|TRBJ1-1
CASSTRSYTEAFF
TGTGCCAGCAGTACCCGGAGCTACACTGAAGCTTTCTTT
>TRBV7-2|NA|NA|TRBJ2-1
CASSPRGLAGNNEQFF
TGTGCCAGCAGCCCTCGGGGGCTAGCCGGCAACAATGAGCAGTTCTTC
>TRBV10-3|TRBD1|NA|TRBJ2-2
CAIGQGAGDTGELFF
TGTGCCATCGGACAGGGGGCAGGGGACACCGGGGAGCTGTTTTTT
>TRBV6-2/TRBV6-3|TRBD2|once|TRBJ2-3
CAGSAGLTTGTQYF
TGTGCCGGCAGTGCGGGACTAACCACAGGCACGCAGTATTTT
>TRBV2|NA|NA|TRBJ2-1
CASSVEGIRQFF
TGTGCCAGCAGTGTTGAGGGGATCAGGCAGTTCTTC
>TRBV7-9|NA|NA|TRBJ1-2
CASSLAAGTYGYTF
TGTGCCAGCAGCTTAGCTGCCGGGACCTATGGCTACACCTTC
>TRBV5-6|TRBD1|few|TRBJ2-7
CASSLGQDYYEQYF
TGTGCCAGCAGCCTGGGACAGGACTACTACGAGCAGTACTTC